This record covers a single T cell receptor (beta chain). Trimming took off 0 bases at V and 1 base at J, with 5 bases between the two ends. The germline gives CDR1 SGHTA, CDR2 FQGNSA. The CDR3 contains 14 residues. This sample is part of a study of low-dose radiotherapy and immunotherapy resistance in tumors. With TRAV- and TRBV-specific primers, first-strand cDNA was made, covering the alpha and beta chains. TCRs were put through around 20 PCR cycles of amplification with Phusion. A constant-region primer and the V-primer adapter served as the primer pair. TCRdb reprocessed the reads with MiXCR, giving one entry per CDR3 protein. The table records about 12,000 distinct CDR3 sequences, approximately 80% of them present only once.

This sequence joins TRBV7-2 and TRBJ2-3; D gene uncertain. The receptor comes from a human donor with advanced metastatic prostate, ovarian, gallbladder or colorectal cancer (not recorded which). This table probably holds off-target reads from a library built for another chain. CDR3 amino acids: CASSLARGTDTQYF. Here the CDR3 DNA reads TGTGCCAGCAGCTTAGCGCGAGGCACAGATACGCAGTATTTT.